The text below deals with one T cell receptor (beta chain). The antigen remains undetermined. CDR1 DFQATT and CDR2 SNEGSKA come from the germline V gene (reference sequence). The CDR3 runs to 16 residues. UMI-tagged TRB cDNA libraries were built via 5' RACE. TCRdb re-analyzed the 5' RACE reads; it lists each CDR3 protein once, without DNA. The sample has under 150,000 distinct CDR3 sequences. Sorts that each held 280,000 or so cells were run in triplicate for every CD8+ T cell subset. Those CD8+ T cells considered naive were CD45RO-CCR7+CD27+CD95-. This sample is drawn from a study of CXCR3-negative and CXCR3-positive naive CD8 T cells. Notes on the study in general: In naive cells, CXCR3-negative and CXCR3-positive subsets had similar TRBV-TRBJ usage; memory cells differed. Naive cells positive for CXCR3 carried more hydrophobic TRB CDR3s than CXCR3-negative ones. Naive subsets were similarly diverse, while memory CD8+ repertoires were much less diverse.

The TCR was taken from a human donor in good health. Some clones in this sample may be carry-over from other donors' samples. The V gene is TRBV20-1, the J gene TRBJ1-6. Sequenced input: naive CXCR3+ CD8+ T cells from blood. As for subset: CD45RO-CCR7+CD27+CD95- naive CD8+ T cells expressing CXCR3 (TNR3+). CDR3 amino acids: CSAVWERISYNSPLHF.